The source of this T cell receptor (beta chain) is a study of T cells in Graves' hyperthyroidism and ophthalmopathy. Study conclusions and caveats: A model using 13 V-J features told ophthalmopathy apart from stable hyperthyroidism.

With regard to this clonotype: The target antigen is unknown.

The CDR3 runs 15 residues. CDR1 MGHDK and CDR2 SYGVNS come from the germline V gene. J gave up 5 bases and V 3 bases, and 2 bases lay outside the gene matches. There were TCR beta CDR3 regions amplified from RNA transcripts. During a first-round RT-PCR of the TCR CDR3, the HTBI primer set was used. MiXCR, applied by TCRdb to the multiplex PCR reads, yields one record per CDR3 protein. The sample has roughly 380,000 distinct CDR3 sequences; roughly 14% are singletons. Patients aged 18 to 65 with hyperthyroidism were newly diagnosed, with duration under 2 months. Sequenced input: blood. The TCR comes from a man aged 25-40 years with Graves' hyperthyroidism that later progressed to Graves' ophthalmopathy. V and J are TRBV25-1 and TRBJ2-1; 12 bases match TRBD2. The DNA for the CDR3 is TGTGCCAGCAGTGACACTAGCGGGGGGAACAATGAGCAGTTCTTC. The encoded protein is CASSDTSGGNNEQFF.